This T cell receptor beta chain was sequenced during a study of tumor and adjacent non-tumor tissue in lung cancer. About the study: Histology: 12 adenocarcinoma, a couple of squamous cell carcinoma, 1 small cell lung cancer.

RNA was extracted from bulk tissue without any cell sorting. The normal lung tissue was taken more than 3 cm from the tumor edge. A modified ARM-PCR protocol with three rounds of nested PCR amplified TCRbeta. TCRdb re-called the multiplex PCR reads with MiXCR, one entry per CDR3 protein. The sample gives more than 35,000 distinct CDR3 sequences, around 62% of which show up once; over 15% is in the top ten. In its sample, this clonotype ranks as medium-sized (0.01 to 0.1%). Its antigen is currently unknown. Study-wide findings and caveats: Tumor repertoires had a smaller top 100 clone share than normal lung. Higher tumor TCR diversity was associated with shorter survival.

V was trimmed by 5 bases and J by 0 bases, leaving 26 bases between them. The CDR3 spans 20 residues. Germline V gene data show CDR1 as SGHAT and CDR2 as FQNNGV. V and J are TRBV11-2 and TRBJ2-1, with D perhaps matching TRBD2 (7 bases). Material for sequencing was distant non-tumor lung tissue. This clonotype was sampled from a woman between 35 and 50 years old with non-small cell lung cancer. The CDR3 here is CASSRRGAGGFVSSYNEQFF. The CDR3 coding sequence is TGTGCCAGCAGCCGTCGGGGGGCGGGCGGATTTGTATCCTCCTACAATGAGCAGTTCTTC. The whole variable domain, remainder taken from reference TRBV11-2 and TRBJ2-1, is EAGVAQSPRYKIIEKRQSVAFWCNPISGHATLYWYQQILGQGPKLLIQFQNNGVVDDSQLPKDRFSAERLKGVDSTLKIQPAKLEDSAVYLCASSRRGAGGFVSSYNEQFFGPGTRLTVL.